This T cell receptor (beta chain) was observed in a study of T cells after yellow fever vaccination. TCRdb fed the 5' RACE reads into MiXCR, producing one record per CDR3 protein. Seen here are over 120,000 distinct CDR3 sequences, 6.6% observed once, and the top ten hold 0.5% to 0.65%. Germline CDR1 is SQVTM and CDR2 is ANQGSEA. The CDR3 sequence is 13 residues long. The ends were cut back, 4 bases at V and 2 bases at J, with 11 bases in the middle. This clonotype was recorded many times. Its antigen is undetermined. Findings of the study overall: Weaker overall, the secondary response nonetheless peaked faster (day 5 versus 15).

The chain uses TRBV29-1 and TRBJ2-5; TRBD1 or TRBD2 may be the D gene (6 bases each). Specimen: CD4+ T cells sorted from PBMCs, collected 10 days after the yellow fever booster vaccination. The TCR comes from a young man who received the YFV17D yellow fever vaccine. The CDR3 DNA sequence: TGCAGCGTTGGAGGGGGGAGGCAAGAGACCCAGTACTTC. As protein: CSVGGGRQETQYF.